A single T cell receptor (beta chain) is shown here with its context. Its antigen is as yet unknown. Researchers ran the PCR with 60 Vbeta and 13 Jbeta primers. The repertoire was sequenced with immunoSEQ multiplex PCR; TCRdb's copy has only in-frame clones and lacks some. The sample includes about 100,000 clones, 60% to 75% of them seen just once. The data are from a study of cytomegalovirus exposure and HLA in healthy donors. Findings of the study overall: In an earlier analysis, productive rearrangement rates for most beta V segments clustered near 87% or 30%. An assumption of roughly uniform sequencing depth across donors underlay the presence/absence analyses.

Germline-derived CDR1 and CDR2 are KGHSH and LQKENI. Trimming took off 6 bases at V and 1 base at J, with 20 bases between the two ends. This CDR3 is built from 17 residues. V is TRBV18 and J is TRBJ2-3; D may be TRBD2 (6 bases). Sequencing used PBMCs. The clonotype originates from a woman aged 70-85 years in good health and CMV-seropositive. CDR3 loop: CASSRRGGGTRTDTQYF. For the CDR3, the DNA is TGTGCCAGCTCCCGCCGGGGTGGAGGGACCCGCACAGATACGCAGTATTTT.